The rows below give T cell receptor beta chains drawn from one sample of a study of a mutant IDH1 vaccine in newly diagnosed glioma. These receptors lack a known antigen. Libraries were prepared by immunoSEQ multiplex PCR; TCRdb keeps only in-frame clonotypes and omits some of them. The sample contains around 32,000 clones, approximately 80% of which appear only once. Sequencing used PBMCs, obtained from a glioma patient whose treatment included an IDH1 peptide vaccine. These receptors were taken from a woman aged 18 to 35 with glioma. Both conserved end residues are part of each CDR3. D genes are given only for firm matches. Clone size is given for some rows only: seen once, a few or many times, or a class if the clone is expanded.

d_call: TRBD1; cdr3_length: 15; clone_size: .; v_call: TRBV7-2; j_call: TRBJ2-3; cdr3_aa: CASSRDRGNADTQYF; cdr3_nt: TGTGCCAGCAGCCGGGACAGGGGGAATGCAGATACGCAGTATTTT
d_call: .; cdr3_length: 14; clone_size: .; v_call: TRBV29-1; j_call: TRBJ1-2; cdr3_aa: CSVDPAGLGYGYTF; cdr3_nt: TGCAGCGTTGATCCGGCAGGGCTAGGCTATGGCTACACCTTC
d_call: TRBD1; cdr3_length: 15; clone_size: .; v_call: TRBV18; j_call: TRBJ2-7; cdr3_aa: CASSPGTGSSYEQYF; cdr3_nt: TGTGCCAGCTCACCGGGGACAGGGAGCTCCTACGAGCAGTACTTC
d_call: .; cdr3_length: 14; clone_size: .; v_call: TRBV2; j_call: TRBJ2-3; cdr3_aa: CASSEGVWTDTQYF; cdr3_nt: TGTGCCAGCAGTGAAGGTGTATGGACAGATACGCAGTATTTT
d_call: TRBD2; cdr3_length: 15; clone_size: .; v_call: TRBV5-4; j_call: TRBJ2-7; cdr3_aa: CASSPPGGIASEQYF; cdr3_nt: TGTGCCAGCAGCCCCCCCGGGGGGATAGCTTCCGAGCAGTACTTC
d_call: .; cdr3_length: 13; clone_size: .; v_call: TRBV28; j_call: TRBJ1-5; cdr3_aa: CASTLGRQPPQHF; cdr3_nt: TGTGCCAGCACCTTGGGCCGCCAGCCGCCCCAGCATTTT
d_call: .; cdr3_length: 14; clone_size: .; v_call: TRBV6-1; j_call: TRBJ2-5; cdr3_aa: CASRWDRGQETQYF; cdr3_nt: TGTGCCAGCAGGTGGGACCGGGGACAAGAGACCCAGTACTTC
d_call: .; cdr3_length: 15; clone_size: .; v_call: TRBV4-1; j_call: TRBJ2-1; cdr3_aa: CASSQEVARLYEQFF; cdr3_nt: TGCGCCAGCAGCCAAGAGGTAGCGAGGCTATATGAGCAGTTCTTC
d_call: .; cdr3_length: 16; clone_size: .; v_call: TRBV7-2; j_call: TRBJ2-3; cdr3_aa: CASSPRRDLSTDTQYF; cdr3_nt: TGTGCCAGCAGCCCACGCCGGGACTTAAGCACAGATACGCAGTATTTT
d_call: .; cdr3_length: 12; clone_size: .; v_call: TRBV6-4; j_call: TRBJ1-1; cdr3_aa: CASSPGNTEAFF; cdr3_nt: TGTGCCAGCAGCCCCGGGAACACTGAAGCTTTCTTT
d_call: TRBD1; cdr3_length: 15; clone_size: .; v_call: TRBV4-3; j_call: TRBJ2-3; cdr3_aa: CASSLQGEGTDTQYF; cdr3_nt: TGCGCCAGCAGCCTACAGGGGGAAGGGACAGATACGCAGTATTTT
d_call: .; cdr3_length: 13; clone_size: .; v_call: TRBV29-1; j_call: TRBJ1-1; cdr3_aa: CSVAIDLNTEAFF; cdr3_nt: TGCAGCGTCGCAATCGACCTGAACACTGAAGCTTTCTTT
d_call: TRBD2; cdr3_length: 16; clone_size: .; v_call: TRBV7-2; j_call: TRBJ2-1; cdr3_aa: CASSSRAGVSYNEQFF; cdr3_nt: TGTGCCAGCAGCTCCCGAGCGGGAGTCTCCTACAATGAGCAGTTCTTC
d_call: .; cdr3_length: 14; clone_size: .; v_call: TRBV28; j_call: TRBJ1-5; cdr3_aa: CASSLWADNQPQHF; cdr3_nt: TGTGCCAGCAGTTTATGGGCTGATAATCAGCCCCAGCATTTT
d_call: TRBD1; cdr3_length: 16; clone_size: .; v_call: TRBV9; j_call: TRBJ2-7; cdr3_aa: CASSLRGGQSSYEQYF; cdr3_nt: TGTGCCAGCAGCCTCCGAGGGGGACAGTCCTCCTACGAGCAGTACTTC
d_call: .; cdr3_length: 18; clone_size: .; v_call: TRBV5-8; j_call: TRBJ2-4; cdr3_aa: CASIKQNDAFEGQNIQYF; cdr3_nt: TGTGCCAGCATCAAACAAAATGACGCGTTCGAGGGGCAAAACATTCAGTACTTC
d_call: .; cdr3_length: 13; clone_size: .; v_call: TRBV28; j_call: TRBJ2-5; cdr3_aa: CASSTDGPGAQYF; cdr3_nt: TGTGCCAGCAGTACCGATGGGCCCGGGGCCCAGTACTTC
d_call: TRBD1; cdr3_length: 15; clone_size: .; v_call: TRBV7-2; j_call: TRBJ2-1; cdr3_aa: CATTKQGASYNEQFF; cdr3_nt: TGTGCCACCACAAAACAGGGGGCCTCCTACAATGAGCAGTTCTTC
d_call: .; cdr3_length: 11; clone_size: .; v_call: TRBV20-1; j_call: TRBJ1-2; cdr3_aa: CSARWGYGYTF; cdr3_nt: TGCAGTGCTAGATGGGGTTATGGCTACACCTTC
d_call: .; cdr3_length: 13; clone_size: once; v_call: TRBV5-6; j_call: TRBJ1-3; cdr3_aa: CASSGLSGNTIYF; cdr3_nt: TGTGCCAGCAGCGGCCTCTCTGGAAACACCATATATTTT
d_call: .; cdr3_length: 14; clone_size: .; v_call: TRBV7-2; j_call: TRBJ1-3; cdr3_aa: CASAWDVSGNTIYF; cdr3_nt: TGTGCCAGCGCGTGGGACGTCTCTGGAAACACCATATATTTT
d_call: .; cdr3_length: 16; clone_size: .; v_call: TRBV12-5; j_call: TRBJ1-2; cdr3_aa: CASGLVPSGVLYGYTF; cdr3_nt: TGTGCTAGTGGTTTGGTACCCTCAGGGGTGCTCTATGGCTACACCTTC
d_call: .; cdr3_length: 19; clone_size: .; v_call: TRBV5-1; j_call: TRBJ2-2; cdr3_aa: CASSLALLLRQTNTGELFF; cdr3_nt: TGCGCCAGCAGCTTGGCTCTCCTTCTCCGACAGACGAACACCGGGGAGCTGTTTTTT
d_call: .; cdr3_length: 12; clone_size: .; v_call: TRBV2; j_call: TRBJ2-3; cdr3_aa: CAGRADTDTQYF; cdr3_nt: TGTGCCGGTCGGGCCGATACAGATACGCAGTATTTT
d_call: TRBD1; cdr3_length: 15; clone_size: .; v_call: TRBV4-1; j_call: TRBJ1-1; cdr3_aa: CASSQETGMNTEAFF; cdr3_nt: TGCGCCAGCAGCCAAGAGACAGGGATGAACACTGAAGCTTTCTTT
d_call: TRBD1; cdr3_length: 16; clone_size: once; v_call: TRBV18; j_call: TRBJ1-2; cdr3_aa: CASSPGQGASKKGYTF; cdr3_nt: TGTGCCAGCTCACCTGGACAGGGGGCGAGCAAAAAAGGCTACACCTTC
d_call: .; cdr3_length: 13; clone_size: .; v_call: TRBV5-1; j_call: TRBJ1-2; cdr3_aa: CASSPGTAYGYTF; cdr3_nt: TGCGCCAGCAGCCCCGGGACGGCCTATGGCTACACCTTC
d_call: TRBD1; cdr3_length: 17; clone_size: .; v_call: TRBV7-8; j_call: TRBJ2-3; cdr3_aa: CASSLVPGQGAMDTQYF; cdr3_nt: TGTGCCAGCAGCTTAGTTCCGGGACAGGGGGCGATGGATACGCAGTATTTT
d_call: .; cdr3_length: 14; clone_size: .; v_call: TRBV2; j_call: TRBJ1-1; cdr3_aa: CASSDWGYNTEAFF; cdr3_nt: TGTGCCAGCAGTGACTGGGGGTATAACACTGAAGCTTTCTTT
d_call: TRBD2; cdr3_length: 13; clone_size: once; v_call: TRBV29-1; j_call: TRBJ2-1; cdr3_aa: CSVAGGSIYEQFF; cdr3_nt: TGCAGCGTTGCCGGCGGGAGTATCTATGAGCAGTTCTTC
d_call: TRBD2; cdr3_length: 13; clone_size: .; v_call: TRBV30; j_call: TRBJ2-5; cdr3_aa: CAWRRGVKETQYF; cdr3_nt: TGTGCCTGGAGGCGGGGGGTCAAAGAGACCCAGTACTTC
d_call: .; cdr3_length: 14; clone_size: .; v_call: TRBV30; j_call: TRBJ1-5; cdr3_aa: CAWKVGGLGQPQHF; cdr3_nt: TGTGCCTGGAAAGTTGGGGGGCTCGGCCAGCCCCAGCATTTT
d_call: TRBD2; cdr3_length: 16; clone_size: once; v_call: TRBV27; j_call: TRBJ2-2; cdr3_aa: CATTSPSAGATGELFF; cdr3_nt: TGTGCCACCACCTCGCCCTCCGCGGGAGCCACCGGGGAGCTGTTTTTT